This is a list of T cell receptor beta chains from one sample in a study of T cell changes during pregnancy in multiple sclerosis. Produced via immunoSEQ multiplex PCR; TCRdb's table is partial and in-frame only. Here the sample spans more than 70,000 clones, approximately 92% being singletons. Sequencing was performed on peripheral blood, taken before pregnancy. Receptors originate from a female donor with multiple sclerosis, enrolled in a pregnancy study. CDR3s include the opening cysteine and the closing phenylalanine or tryptophan. Each record gives: V gene, D gene, J gene, CDR3 protein, CDR3 DNA. D genes are given only for firm matches.

>TRBV6-5|TRBD2|TRBJ2-7
CASRATSGSMNEQYF
TGTGCCAGCAGGGCGACTAGCGGGAGTATGAACGAGCAGTACTTC
>TRBV29-1|.|TRBJ2-1
CSVVPGLSYNEQFF
TGCAGCGTTGTTCCAGGCCTCTCCTACAATGAGCAGTTCTTC
>TRBV9|TRBD2|TRBJ2-1
CASSVLSGNSYNEQFF
TGTGCCAGCAGCGTACTTAGCGGGAACTCCTACAATGAGCAGTTCTTC
>TRBV6-1|TRBD2|TRBJ2-7
CASSAGLAGTPYEQYF
TGTGCCAGCAGTGCGGGACTAGCGGGAACCCCCTACGAGCAGTACTTC
>TRBV29-1|TRBD2|TRBJ2-2
CSVGLAENTGELFF
TGCAGCGTCGGACTAGCGGAGAACACCGGGGAGCTGTTTTTT
>TRBV19|TRBD1|TRBJ2-1
CASSRRTGSYNEQFF
TGTGCCAGTAGTCGGCGGACAGGGTCATACAATGAGCAGTTCTTC
>TRBV15|.|TRBJ2-3
CATSQEEEADTQYF
TGTGCCACCAGCCAAGAAGAGGAGGCGGATACGCAGTATTTT
>TRBV27|.|TRBJ2-3
CASSRAGPFPDTQYF
TGTGCCAGCAGTCGTGCGGGACCCTTCCCAGATACGCAGTATTTT
>TRBV4-3|TRBD1|TRBJ2-2
CASSPWTGGTGELFF
TGCGCCAGCAGCCCGTGGACAGGGGGAACAGGGGAGCTGTTTTTT
>TRBV28|.|TRBJ1-4
CASSLSGRLEKLFF
TGTGCCAGCAGTTTAAGTGGCCGTTTGGAAAAACTGTTTTTT